The 26 T cell receptor beta chains given below trace back to one sample, sequenced in a study of human T cells and chemical hapten exposure. Extraction yielded total RNA from whole blood (unfractionated). In TCRdb, the 5' RACE reads were re-called with MiXCR into one record per CDR3 protein. The sample includes tens of thousands of distinct CDR3 sequences, 6% to 8.5% of them seen just once. The receptors come from a male donor in good health.

The sample holds many counts of this clonotype. The V call is TRBV3-1, the J call TRBJ1-4; the match to TRBD1 covers 7 bases. Germline trimming cut 4 bases from V and 0 bases from J; bases unmatched to any gene: 5. CDR3 length: 16 amino acids. From germline, CDR1 is LGHDT and CDR2 YNNKEL (reference sequence). The CDR3 loop is CASSRGDSATNEKLFF. CDR3 coding DNA: TGTGCCAGCAGCCGTGGGGACAGTGCAACTAATGAAAAACTGTTTTTT.

This chain connects TRBV24-1 to TRBJ2-2; 10 nucleotides line up with TRBD1. V lost 3 bases to trimming and J lost 3 bases; unmatched junction nucleotides: 6. There are 17 residues in the CDR3. Germline CDR1 and CDR2: KGHDR and SFDVKD. CDR3 sequence (DNA): TGTGCCACCAGTGATGGGGGACAGGGGACCCACACCGGGGAGCTGTTTTTT. This codes for CATSDGGQGTHTGELFF.

The chain links TRBV20-1 to TRBJ1-1, with D possibly matching TRBD1 (5 bases). The CDR3 loop spans 14 amino acids. The germline V gene encodes CDR1 DFQATT and CDR2 SNEGSKA (reference sequence). Trimming took 7 bases from V and 6 from J, leaving 21 bases between them. The CDR3 DNA reads TGCAGTGGACTGCGGGGCGCGGTATTTCCTGAAGCTTTCTTT. Translating it yields CSGLRGAVFPEAFF.

Of note for this clonotype: Since the CDR3 does not end with the conserved phenylalanine or tryptophan, this likely comes from a read error. The CDR3 reads CASSSTGTSGGEKLFI. In nucleotides, the CDR3 is TGTGCCAGCAGTTCCACCGGGACCTCCGGCGGGGAAAAACTGTTTATT. The V and J genes are TRBV6-5 and TRBJ1-4; D possibly corresponds to TRBD1 (5 bases). CDR3 size: 16 residues. Germline CDR1 is MNHEY and CDR2 is SVGAGI. Trimming shortened V by 4 bases and J by 8 bases, and 20 bases separated the two germline ends.

The gene calls are TRBV7-9 and TRBJ2-7; 9 bases align to TRBD2. Germline CDR1 SEHNR, CDR2 FQNEAQ (reference sequence). There are 14 residues in the CDR3. The V segment lost 11 bases and the J segment 2 bases; nucleotides outside the gene matches: 10. The CDR3 spells CALTAGGPAYEQYF. The CDR3 nucleotides are TGTGCCCTAACGGCGGGAGGGCCAGCCTACGAGCAGTACTTC.

This chain links TRBV4-1 with TRBJ1-1, with 8 bases identical to TRBD1. V lost 2 bases, J lost 6 bases, and 14 bases stayed unmatched. The CDR3 runs to 17 residues. CDR1 is MGHRA and CDR2 is YSYEKL in the germline V gene. DNA of the CDR3: TGCGCCAGCAGCCAAATCGACAGGGGAATTAACGGGGCTGAAGCTTTCTTT. Translating gives CASSQIDRGINGAEAFF.

This chain uses TRBV29-1 with TRBJ1-2, with D possibly TRBD1 on 6 matching bases. CDR3 size: 13 residues. Germline CDR1 SQVTM, CDR2 ANQGSEA. With 5 bases removed from V and 4 bases from J, the gap between germline ends came to 14 bases. The CDR3 sequence is CSVPRGSPYGYTF. CDR3 nucleotide sequence: TGCAGCGTTCCCAGGGGTTCACCCTATGGCTACACCTTC.

This clonotype was seen many times. For the CDR3, the DNA is TGTGCCAGCAGCATTACTAGCGGGAGTTGGAACGGGGAGCTGTTTTTT. Residues: CASSITSGSWNGELFF. The chain carries TRBV7-2 and TRBJ2-2; TRBD2 aligns across 11 bases. In germline, CDR1 is SGHTA, CDR2 FQGNSA. V shed 5 bases, J shed 7 bases, and the junction held 9 bases outside the gene matches. This CDR3 region has 16 residues.

This clonotype occurred a few times. The CDR3 DNA sequence: TGTGCCAGCAGTTACTCGGGGCAGGGACAGTCACCCCTCCACTTT. Its protein is CASSYSGQGQSPLHF. The gene calls are TRBV6-5 and TRBJ1-6; 7 bases align to TRBD1. The V and J ends lost 0 bases and 10 bases, in that order; junction bases with no gene match: 6. Per germline, CDR1 MNHEY and CDR2 SVGAGI. This CDR3 contains 15 residues.

A word on this clonotype: This may be a read error: a much more frequent sequence differs by one nucleotide. The chain uses TRBV4-1 and TRBJ2-2; D possibly corresponds to TRBD2 (6 bases). The CDR3 covers 18 residues. Trimming left V 4 bases short and J 0 bases short, with 18 bases between. The germline V gene encodes CDR1 MGHRA and CDR2 YSYEKL. As DNA, the CDR3 is TGCGCCAGCAGCCCCTTAGACGAGACTAGACCGAACACCGGGGAGCTGTTTTTT. Protein product: CASSPLDETRPNTGELFF.

The chain is built from TRBV25-1 and TRBJ1-1; 7 bases match TRBD1. The CDR3 has 13 residues. Trimming cost V 8 bases and J 3 bases; bases outside gene matches: 6. Per germline, CDR1 MGHDK and CDR2 SYGVNS. CDR3 residues: CASADRVHTEAFF. CDR3 nucleotide sequence: TGTGCCAGCGCCGACAGGGTTCACACTGAAGCTTTCTTT.

The chain combines TRBV11-1 with TRBJ1-4; D remains unclear. CDR1 SGHAT and CDR2 FQDESV come from the germline V gene (reference sequence). The length of the CDR3 is 16 residues. Trimming removed 1 base at V and 3 bases at J, with 12 bases between. In nucleotides, the CDR3 is TGTGCCAGCAGCTTAGTCCCGGGCCAGGCTAATGAAAAACTGTTTTTT. The encoded protein is CASSLVPGQANEKLFF.

The gene calls are TRBV12-3 or TRBV12-4 and TRBJ1-5; possibly TRBD1 for D (5 bases). Trimming removed 6 bases from V and 7 bases from J, with 10 bases in between. This CDR3 spans 12 amino acids. The CDR3 nucleotides are TGTGCCAGCAGCCCAGGGTTGCAGCCCCAGCATTTT. It is translated as CASSPGLQPQHF.

This clonotype was detected only a few times. The chain joins TRBV6-2 or TRBV6-3 to TRBJ1-6; weak D call: TRBD1 (5 bases). This CDR3 has 15 residues. Germline loops: CDR1 MNHEY, CDR2 SVGEGT. Trimming took 6 bases from V and 8 from J, leaving 17 bases between them. As DNA, the CDR3 is TGTGCCAGCAGCCGGGGCAGGGCCCGGGATTCACCCCTCCACTTT. Translating it yields CASSRGRARDSPLHF.

This clonotype was found a few times. V is TRBV18 and J is TRBJ1-2; D unresolved. The germline gives CDR1 KGHSH, CDR2 LQKENI. The CDR3 is 18 amino acids. Trimming removed 3 bases from V and 0 bases from J, with 20 bases in between. The CDR3 region is CASSPFGRPPFSNYGYTF. CDR3 sequence (DNA): TGTGCCAGCTCACCGTTTGGACGGCCTCCCTTCTCTAACTATGGCTACACCTTC.

This clonotype was detected ten times or more. This chain uses TRBV5-6 with TRBJ1-4; possible D gene TRBD1, 6 bases. V was shortened by 1 base and J by 8 bases, with 12 bases between the two germline ends. CDR3 length: 14 residues. CDR1 and CDR2 from the germline V gene are SGHDT and YYEEEE. The CDR3 DNA sequence: TGTGCCAGCAGCTTGAAACAGGGACTCGAAAAACTGTTTTTT. It codes for CASSLKQGLEKLFF. The full variable domain, with the rest looked up from reference TRBV5-6 and TRBJ1-4, is DAGVTQSPTHLIKTRGQQVTLRCSPKSGHDTVSWYQQALGQGPQFIFQYYEEEERQRGNFPDRFSGHQFPNYSSELNVNALLLGDSALYLCASSLKQGLEKLFFGSGTQLSVL.

This clonotype occurred a few times. The rearrangement joins TRBV11-2 to TRBJ2-7; 12 nucleotides match TRBD2. The germline gives CDR1 SGHAT, CDR2 FQNNGV. Trimming cost V 5 bases and J 0 bases; bases outside gene matches: 8. The CDR3 contains 17 residues. The CDR3 is CASSPGLAGPSSYEQYF. In DNA form, the CDR3 reads TGTGCCAGCAGCCCGGGACTAGCGGGTCCCAGCTCCTACGAGCAGTACTTC. Full variable domain (missing parts from reference TRBV11-2 and TRBJ2-7): EAGVAQSPRYKIIEKRQSVAFWCNPISGHATLYWYQQILGQGPKLLIQFQNNGVVDDSQLPKDRFSAERLKGVDSTLKIQPAKLEDSAVYLCASSPGLAGPSSYEQYFGPGTRLTVT.

This clonotype turned up a few times. The chain is built from TRBV6-5 and TRBJ2-7, with 15 bases lining up with TRBD2. This CDR3 region has 15 residues. Germline loops: CDR1 MNHEY, CDR2 SVGAGI. The V segment lost 5 bases and the J segment 7 bases; nucleotides outside the gene matches: 6. The CDR3 region has the DNA TGTGCCAGCAGTCGGACTAGCGGGAGGGCTAGAGAGCAGTACTTC. This encodes CASSRTSGRAREQYF.

This clonotype was seen only a few times. The chain employs TRBV14 and TRBJ1-4; TRBD1 might be the D (6 bases). The germline V and J ends were trimmed by 2 bases and 3 bases, with 13 bases remaining between them. Per germline, CDR1 SGHDN and CDR2 FVKESK. The CDR3 spans 16 residues. CDR3 coding DNA: TGTGCCAGCAGCCAATCTTACGGGGGGCCTAATGAAAAACTGTTTTTT. Its protein is CASSQSYGGPNEKLFF.

This clonotype was detected many times. CDR3: CSARNGEAFF. The CDR3 coding sequence is TGCAGTGCTAGAAATGGAGAAGCTTTCTTT. The V and J genes are TRBV20-1 and TRBJ1-1; D ambiguous. V was cut by 2 bases and J by 8 bases, with 6 bases left in between. CDR1 and CDR2 from the germline V gene are DFQATT and SNEGSKA (reference sequence). The CDR3 sequence is 10 residues long.

Only a few counts were recorded for this clonotype. The CDR3 DNA reads as TGTGCCAGCAGTCACGGTAGTTTGAGTTCACCCCTCCACTTT. It codes for CASSHGSLSSPLHF. The chain employs TRBV6-6 and TRBJ1-6; no clear D gene. V was shortened by 5 bases and J by 9 bases, with 14 bases between the two germline ends. Germline V lookup: CDR1 MNHNY, CDR2 SVGAGI (reference sequence). CDR3 size: 14 residues.

The table lists this clonotype with many counts. The rearrangement uses TRBV7-2 and TRBJ2-3; TRBD2 agrees at 7 bases. Germline lookup yields CDR1 SGHTA and CDR2 FQGNSA. The CDR3 has 15 amino acids. The junction had 9 bases not matched to a gene; V was cut back by 2 bases and J by 7 bases. This CDR3 is CASSLLMSSGNTQYF. CDR3 nucleotide sequence: TGTGCCAGCAGCTTATTAATGTCTAGCGGAAATACGCAGTATTTT.

This sequence joins TRBV7-9 and TRBJ2-5; D is uncertain. V shed 5 bases and J shed 5 bases, with 3 bases lying between them. Germline V gene data show CDR1 as SEHNR and CDR2 as FQNEAQ (reference sequence). The CDR3 is made up of 10 amino acids. CDR3 in amino acids: CASSPETQYF. The CDR3 DNA reads as TGTGCCAGCAGCCCGGAGACCCAGTACTTC.

This clonotype was seen at least ten times. DNA of the CDR3: TGTGCCACCAGCAGAGCGCGACAGGGTTCCAACGTCCTGACTTTC. Residues: CATSRARQGSNVLTF. The chain recombines TRBV15 with TRBJ2-6, with 7 bases identical to TRBD1. V shed 1 base and J 8 bases; nucleotides not matched to a gene: 5. The CDR3 spans 15 residues. Germline V gives CDR1 LNHNV, CDR2 YYDKDF (reference sequence).

The table lists this clonotype with many counts. The chain recombines TRBV27 with TRBJ1-5, with a tentative D call TRBD1 (5 bases). This CDR3 has 14 residues. V lost 5 bases, J lost 3 bases, and 11 bases lay in between. Germline lookup yields CDR1 MNHEY and CDR2 SMNVEV (reference sequence). The CDR3 DNA reads as TGTGCCAGCAGTAGGGCAGGGTCCAATCAGCCCCAGCATTTT. As protein: CASSRAGSNQPQHF.

This clonotype has more than one count but fewer than ten. The chain combines TRBV19 with TRBJ1-1; 10 bases align to TRBD1. Germline loops: CDR1 LNHDA, CDR2 SQIVND (reference sequence). The CDR3 spans 14 residues. J was trimmed by 7 bases and V by 5 bases; bases with no gene match: 7. The CDR3 DNA is TGTGCCAGTAGTGGACAGGGGGTTGGCGTTGAAGCTTTCTTT. Translating it yields CASSGQGVGVEAFF.